This T cell receptor beta chain was profiled in a study of T cells in localized non-small cell lung cancer. Study-wide findings and caveats: Because sequencing included only one region (of the tumor), heterogeneity remains possible. Median detection of top 100 tumor clones in adjacent lung was 57 clones. Tumor showed lower T cell clonality than uninvolved adjacent lung, where it was highest.

Germline CDR1 MNHEY, CDR2 SVGAGI. The CDR3 length is 16 residues. V gave up 4 bases and J gave up 1 base, with 15 bases separating them. The table came from immunoSEQ multiplex PCR; TCRdb's copy has only in-frame clones and leaves some out. There are around 79,000 clones in the sample; around 80% occur only once, and 15% to 20% lies in the top ten. Details on this clone: Its antigen is as yet unknown.

The chain employs TRBV6-5 and TRBJ2-3, with D possibly matching TRBD1 (5 bases). Source: PBMCs, taken before any cancer treatment. The TCR sequence derives from a man aged 40-75 years with stage II squamous cell lung carcinoma. CDR3 region: CASSFQGSRGTDTQYF. The CDR3 DNA reads TGTGCCAGCAGTTTTCAGGGCAGTCGGGGCACAGATACGCAGTATTTT.